Shown below are 9 T cell receptor beta chains from a single sample sequenced in a study of cytomegalovirus exposure and HLA in healthy donors. Sequenced by immunoSEQ multiplex PCR; TCRdb stores in-frame clones only, minus some. The repertoire consists of 120,000 to 150,000 clones, with around four fifths occurring once and the leading ten covering roughly 1.4%. The specimen was PBMCs. The receptors originated from a woman between 25 and 40 years old in good health and CMV-seronegative.

This clone was seen more than once but under ten times. The rearrangement joins TRBV6-1 to TRBJ1-5; 8 bases fit TRBD1. Germline CDR1 is MNHNS and CDR2 is SASEGT. V lost 9 bases and J lost 6; bases outside the gene matches: 7. There are 13 residues in the CDR3. The CDR3 DNA sequence: TGTGCCAGTACAGGGGGTTTGGGTCAGCCCCAGCATTTT. Protein product: CASTGGLGQPQHF.

Concerning this clone itself: Other DNA sequences in the same sample also yield this CDR3. The J gene is TRBJ2-3, the V gene TRBV11-2; D remains ambiguous. Germline V lookup: CDR1 SGHAT, CDR2 FQNNGV. The CDR3 sequence is 13 residues long. The ends were cut back, 1 base at V and 2 bases at J, with 4 bases in the middle. This CDR3 reads CASSLVYTDTQYF. The CDR3 region has the DNA TGTGCCAGCAGCTTAGTCTACACAGATACGCAGTATTTT.

V and J are TRBV9 and TRBJ1-4, with 8 bases lining up with TRBD1. Trimming at V came to 3 bases and at J to 7 bases, leaving 8 bases not matched to a gene. CDR3 length equals 15 residues. Germline-derived CDR1 and CDR2 are SGDLS and YYNGEE. This CDR3 is CASSDRDRPGEKLFF. In nucleotides, the CDR3 is TGTGCCAGCAGCGACAGGGACAGGCCAGGTGAAAAACTGTTTTTT.

The chain joins TRBV27 to TRBJ1-1; D is perhaps TRBD1 (5 bases). The CDR3 has 14 residues. V lost 5 bases, J lost 5 bases, and 15 bases lay in between. CDR1 and CDR2 from the germline V gene are MNHEY and SMNVEV (reference sequence). CDR3 DNA sequence: TGTGCCAGCAGTCGCCTCGGGGGGGGTACTGAAGCTTTCTTT. Amino acid sequence: CASSRLGGGTEAFF.

The chain links TRBV5-6 to TRBJ2-2; no clear D. The ends were cut back, 2 bases at V and 2 bases at J, with 10 bases in the middle. Germline CDR1 reads SGHDT; CDR2 reads YYEEEE. The CDR3 is 15 amino acids. The CDR3 bases are TGTGCCAGCAGCTTCCCTAGTCCAAACACCGGGGAGCTGTTTTTT. It is translated as CASSFPSPNTGELFF.

This sequence joins TRBV18 and TRBJ1-3; D is unclear. V lost 4 bases, J lost 2 bases, and 9 bases lay in between. Germline-derived CDR1 and CDR2 are KGHSH and LQKENI. This CDR3 is 14 amino acids long. The DNA for the CDR3 is TGTGCCAGCTCACATGGCGGAACTGGAAACACCATATATTTT. Protein sequence: CASSHGGTGNTIYF.

J is TRBJ1-1 and V is TRBV10-3; 7 bases fit TRBD1. The ends lost 4 bases at V and 3 bases at J; junction bases unmatched: 5. Per the germline V gene, CDR1 is ENHRY and CDR2 is SYGVKD. The CDR3 loop spans 14 amino acids. CDR3 protein: CAISVTGVDTEAFF. The CDR3 DNA is TGTGCCATCAGTGTAACAGGGGTGGACACTGAAGCTTTCTTT.

V gene TRBV6-5 combines with J gene TRBJ1-2; possible D gene TRBD1, 6 bases. Germline V CDR1 and CDR2: MNHEY, SVGAGI. Trimming shortened V by 2 bases and J by 0 bases, and 13 bases separated the two germline ends. The CDR3 is made up of 16 amino acids. The CDR3 sequence: CASSYTQGRANYGYTF. DNA of the CDR3: TGTGCCAGCAGTTACACTCAGGGGAGGGCTAACTATGGCTACACCTTC.

The genes are TRBV10-3 and TRBJ1-6; maybe TRBD1 (5 bases). V lost 4 bases to trimming and J lost 10 bases, with 11 bases between them. Germline CDR1 is ENHRY and CDR2 is SYGVKD. This CDR3 comprises 13 residues. The CDR3 sequence is CAISADQGSPLHF. In DNA form, the CDR3 reads TGTGCCATCAGTGCTGACCAGGGATCACCCCTCCACTTT.